This is a list of T cell receptor beta chains from one sample in a study of blood T cells in healthy people across ages. One entry per CDR3 protein results from TCRdb running MiXCR on the 5' RACE reads. The sample records roughly 1,500,000 distinct CDR3 sequences, around 36% being singletons. The sequencing input was blood. These receptors were collected from a woman younger than 45 in good health. CDR3s include the opening cysteine and the closing phenylalanine or tryptophan. The D gene is left open where the match is weak. Some rows have no size entry. The others give once, few or many, or a class for an expanded clone.

>TRBJ1-2|16|.|TRBV11-2|.
TGTGCCAGCAGCCCCGGTCGGGGGAACCTGAGATATGGCTACACCTTC
CASSPGRGNLRYGYTF
>TRBJ2-7|13|few|TRBV20-1|.
TGCAGTGCTAGTACCGGGGTAACCTACGAGCAGTACTTC
CSASTGVTYEQYF
>TRBJ1-4|14|few|TRBV5-1|.
TGCGCCAGCAGCACGGTGGGGGCGGATGAAAAACTGTTTTTT
CASSTVGADEKLFF
>TRBJ1-2|15|.|TRBV21-1|.
TGTGCCAGCAGCAACCTGGAGGGGCAGAGGTATGGCTACACCTTC
CASSNLEGQRYGYTF
>TRBJ1-1|13|.|TRBV20-1|.
TGCAGTGCTAGAATTTCGGGGGGTACTGAAGCTTTCTTT
CSARISGGTEAFF
>TRBJ2-7|15|.|TRBV4-1|TRBD1
TGCGCCAGCAGCCAATCCGGGACAGGATACTACGAGCAGTACTTC
CASSQSGTGYYEQYF
>TRBJ2-1|15|few|TRBV6-5|.
TGTGCCAGCAGTTACTCGATCCGATCCTACAATGAGCAGTTCTTC
CASSYSIRSYNEQFF
>TRBJ1-4|11|few|TRBV20-1|TRBD1
TGCAGTTGCCAGGGGGAGGAAAAACTGTTTTTT
CSCQGEEKLFF
>TRBJ2-5|16|.|TRBV5-1|TRBD1
TGCGCCAGCAGCTTGGGGGGACAGGGAGGTGGAGAGACCCAGTACTTC
CASSLGGQGGGETQYF
>TRBJ2-3|13|.|TRBV18|.
TGTGCCAGCTCACCGTTTAAATTAGATACGCAGTATTTT
CASSPFKLDTQYF
>TRBJ2-5|14|few|TRBV7-2|.
TGTGCCAGCACCTCCGCGTGGGACCAAGAGACCCAGTACTTC
CASTSAWDQETQYF
>TRBJ2-3|16|.|TRBV3-1|TRBD2
TGTGCCAGCAGCCAAGATTACAGCGGGAGAACAGATACGCAGTATTTT
CASSQDYSGRTDTQYF
>TRBJ2-1|16|.|TRBV4-1|.
TGCGCCAGCAGCCCAGGAGTGGGAGAGGGAAACAATGAGCAGTTCTTC
CASSPGVGEGNNEQFF
>TRBJ2-7|15|many|TRBV4-2|TRBD2
TGTGCCAGCAGCCACGGACTAGCGGGAACCTACGAGCAGTACTTC
CASSHGLAGTYEQYF
>TRBJ2-7|14|.|TRBV27|TRBD1
TGTGCCAGCAGTTTCGGGACAGTTACTACCGAGCAGTACTTC
CASSFGTVTTEQYF
>TRBJ1-1|11|.|TRBV2|.
TGTGCCAGCAGTGAGGGGCAGGGAGCTTTCTTT
CASSEGQGAFF
>TRBJ2-5|11|.|TRBV20-1|.
TGCAGCCTGGGAGCGGGAGAGACCCAGTACTTC
CSLGAGETQYF
>TRBJ1-2|14|many|TRBV5-1|TRBD1
TGCGCCAGCAGCTTGGCCGGACAGGGGGGAGGCTACACCTTC
CASSLAGQGGGYTF
>TRBJ1-2|13|.|TRBV12-5|.
TGTGCTAGTGGTTTGACTAACAAAGGTGGCTACACCTTC
CASGLTNKGGYTF
>TRBJ2-3|18|.|TRBV7-2|TRBD2
TGTGCCAGCAGCGGAGGGACTAGCGGACGGGTTTTCACAGATACGCAGTATTTT
CASSGGTSGRVFTDTQYF